These 14 T cell receptor beta chains came from one sample sequenced in a study of PD-1 blockade in classical Hodgkin lymphoma. Indicated time point: cycle 4 day 1 (C4D1), after less than 7 weeks of nivolumab. Each and every patient relapsed after autologous stem cell transplantation, and patients got differing brentuximab vedotin exposure. The CD4+ T cells used were purified from thawed PBMCs through magnetic negative selection. Assay used: immunoSEQ multiplex PCR; TCRdb lists only in-frame clones, some missing. The sample has approximately 20,000 clones, approximately 82% seen once. Sequenced material: CD4+ T cells from blood, taken before the fourth cycle of nivolumab. These receptors were collected from a human donor with classical Hodgkin lymphoma.

V usage is TRBV25-1 and J usage is TRBJ2-3, with TRBD1 matching 9 bases. Trimming at V came to 4 bases and at J to 5 bases, leaving 10 bases not matched to a gene. Per the germline V gene, CDR1 is MGHDK and CDR2 is SYGVNS. This CDR3 has 16 residues. The CDR3 sequence: CASSAPGQGTEDTQYF. CDR3 nucleotides: TGTGCCAGCAGTGCCCCGGGACAGGGAACGGAAGATACGCAGTATTTT.

The chain employs TRBV5-5 and TRBJ1-1, with TRBD1 as a possible D gene (6 bases). CDR3 length equals 15 residues. Germline-derived CDR1 and CDR2 are SGHKS and YYEKEE (reference sequence). V was pared by 4 bases and J by 4 bases, with 17 bases between. The CDR3 nucleotides are TGTGCCAGCAGCCCTATGACAGGCTCGGGCACTGAAGCTTTCTTT. Translation gives CASSPMTGSGTEAFF.

The chain couples TRBV18 to TRBJ2-6; TRBD2 matches 7 bases. Germline CDR1 and CDR2: KGHSH and LQKENI. CDR3 length equals 17 residues. V was clipped by 6 bases and J by 0 bases; unmatched bases: 8. CDR3 in amino acids: CASSPPSGSSGANVLTF. The CDR3 DNA sequence: TGTGCCAGCTCTCCCCCTAGCGGAAGCTCTGGGGCCAACGTCCTGACTTTC.

CDR3 amino acids: CASSQDIRPGADTF. DNA for the CDR3: TGTGCCAGCAGCCAAGATATACGGCCGGGGGCGGATACCTTC. The chain links TRBV4-2 to TRBJ1-2, with D possibly TRBD1 on 6 matching bases. Per germline, CDR1 LGHNA and CDR2 YNFKEQ. V was shortened by 0 bases and J by 14 bases, with 19 bases between the two germline ends. This CDR3 spans 14 amino acids.

The table lists this clone with a count of one. J is TRBJ1-6 and V is TRBV27; D unclear. V shed 2 bases and J shed 7 bases, with 9 bases lying between them. Germline V lookup: CDR1 MNHEY, CDR2 SMNVEV (reference sequence). This CDR3 has 14 residues. The chain's CDR3 is CASSLGRTNSPLHF. The CDR3 DNA is TGTGCCAGCAGTTTAGGGCGGACCAATTCACCCCTCCACTTT.

V and J are TRBV10-1 and TRBJ1-1; D gene ambiguous. The V end was cut by 0 bases, the J end by 4 bases, with 9 bases between. This CDR3 has 14 residues. CDR1 WNHNN and CDR2 SYGVQD come from the germline V gene (reference sequence). For the CDR3, the DNA is TGCGCCAGCAGTGAGTCGGGATTGGGCACTGAAGCTTTCTTT. Translation: CASSESGLGTEAFF.

This rearrangement joins TRBV9 to TRBJ2-3; the match to TRBD1 covers 7 bases. The V segment lost 4 bases and the J segment 3 bases; nucleotides outside the gene matches: 8. This CDR3 is built from 15 residues. Germline V CDR1 and CDR2: SGDLS, YYNGEE. DNA of the CDR3: TGTGCCAGCAGCTCATGGACAGGCCAGACAGATACGCAGTATTTT. Amino acid sequence: CASSSWTGQTDTQYF.

V gene TRBV28 combines with J gene TRBJ1-6, with TRBD1 matching over 8 bases. The CDR3 contains 15 residues. The germline V gene encodes CDR1 MDHEN and CDR2 SYDVKM. J lost 7 bases, V lost 6 bases, and 8 bases had no gene match. CDR3 sequence: CASSRPQGANSPLHF. CDR3 in DNA: TGTGCCAGCAGCCGACCCCAGGGGGCGAATTCACCCCTCCACTTT.

The chain couples TRBV7-9 to TRBJ1-1; D perhaps matches TRBD1 (5 bases). Trimming took off 2 bases at V and 1 base at J, with 14 bases between the two ends. The CDR3 length is 16 residues. Germline values: CDR1 SEHNR, CDR2 FQNEAQ (reference sequence). DNA for the CDR3: TGTGCCAGCAGCTTATCCGGGACTTATGAGAACACTGAAGCTTTCTTT. Amino acid sequence: CASSLSGTYENTEAFF.

This clone is a singleton in its sample. CDR3 nucleotide sequence: TGTGCCAGCAGGCCTTGGGATACGCAGTATTTT. This encodes CASRPWDTQYF. This chain joins TRBV9 and TRBJ2-3; D not certain. V was clipped by 5 bases and J by 6 bases, with 7 bases between them. The CDR3 has 11 residues. Per germline, CDR1 SGDLS and CDR2 YYNGEE. The full variable domain, in which reference TRBV9 and TRBJ2-3 provide the parts outside the CDR3, is DSGVTQTPKHLITATGQRVTLRCSPRSGDLSVYWYQQSLDQGLQFLIQYYNGEERAKGNILERFSAQQFPDLHSELNLSSLELGDSALYFCASRPWDTQYFGPGTRLTVL.

The table lists this clone with a few counts. This chain links TRBV10-3 with TRBJ2-7, with D perhaps TRBD1 or TRBD2 (5 bases each). Germline loops: CDR1 ENHRY, CDR2 SYGVKD. Between the trimmed V and J ends, which lost 6 bases and 2 bases, there was a span of 14 bases. The CDR3 contains 14 residues. The CDR3 DNA reads as TGTGCCATCAGCCCAACGGGGCCAACCTACGAGCAGTACTTC. It codes for CAISPTGPTYEQYF.

The genes are TRBV2 and TRBJ2-1; D is perhaps TRBD2 (7 bases). V was pared by 5 bases and J by 8 bases, with 19 bases between. Germline CDR1 is SNHLY and CDR2 is FYNNEI. CDR3 length: 15 amino acids. The CDR3 bases are TGTGCCAGCAGTTTGGGGGGGGACATCGCGGATGAGCAGTTCTTC. Translating gives CASSLGGDIADEQFF.

The chain joins TRBV6-4 to TRBJ1-1, with unresolved D. Germline loops: CDR1 MRHNA, CDR2 SNTAGT. Deletions cut 6 bases from V and 0 bases from J, with 11 bases between. The CDR3 sequence is 14 residues long. CDR3: CASSPDRLNTEAFF. In DNA, the CDR3 is TGTGCCAGCAGCCCCGATAGGTTGAACACTGAAGCTTTCTTT.

V and J are TRBV5-1 and TRBJ2-7; 10 bases line up with TRBD2. From germline, CDR1 is SGHRS and CDR2 YFSETQ. The J segment lost 6 bases and the V segment lost 0 bases, leaving 3 bases of the junction unmatched. CDR3 size: 14 residues. The CDR3 DNA sequence: TGCGCCAGCAGCTTGGCCAGCGGGAGGGGCGAGCAGTACTTC. Its translation: CASSLASGRGEQYF.